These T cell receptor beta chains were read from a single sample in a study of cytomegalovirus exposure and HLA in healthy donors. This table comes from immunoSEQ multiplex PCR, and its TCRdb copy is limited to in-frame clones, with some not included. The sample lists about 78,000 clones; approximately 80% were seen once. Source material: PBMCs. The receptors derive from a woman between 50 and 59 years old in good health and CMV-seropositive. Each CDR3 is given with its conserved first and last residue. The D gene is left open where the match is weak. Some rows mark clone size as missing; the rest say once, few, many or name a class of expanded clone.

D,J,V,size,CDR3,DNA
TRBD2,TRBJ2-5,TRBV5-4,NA,CASSLSHAGGRETQYF,TGTGCCAGCAGCTTGAGTCACGCGGGGGGGAGGGAGACCCAGTACTTC
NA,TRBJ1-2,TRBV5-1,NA,CASSLGQLDGYTF,TGCGCCAGCAGCTTGGGGCAGTTGGATGGCTACACCTTC
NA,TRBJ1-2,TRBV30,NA,CGAGFDYGYTF,TGTGGAGCGGGGTTTGACTATGGCTACACCTTC
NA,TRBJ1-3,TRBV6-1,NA,CASILLSSGNTIYF,TGTGCCAGCATTTTACTGAGCTCTGGAAACACCATATATTTT
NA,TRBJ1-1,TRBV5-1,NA,CASRGAAGSNTEAFF,TGCGCCAGCAGGGGGGCGGCGGGTTCTAACACTGAAGCTTTCTTT
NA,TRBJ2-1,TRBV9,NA,CASSDSAAPYNEQFF,TGTGCCAGCAGCGATAGCGCGGCCCCCTACAATGAGCAGTTCTTC
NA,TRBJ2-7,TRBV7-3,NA,CASSNIGGGPYEQYF,TGTGCCAGCAGCAATATTGGCGGGGGCCCCTACGAGCAGTACTTC
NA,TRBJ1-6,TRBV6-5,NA,CASKLGGNNSPLHF,TGTGCCAGCAAGCTCGGGGGGAATAATTCACCCCTCCACTTT
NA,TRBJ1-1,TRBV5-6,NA,CASSLTGNEAFF,TGTGCCAGCAGCCTCACAGGGAATGAAGCTTTCTTT
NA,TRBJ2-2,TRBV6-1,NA,CASSVGQYTGELFF,TGTGCCAGCAGTGTCGGACAATACACCGGGGAGCTGTTTTTT
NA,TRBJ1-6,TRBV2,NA,CASILGQSYNSPLHF,TGTGCCAGCATTTTAGGACAGTCCTATAATTCACCCCTCCACTTT
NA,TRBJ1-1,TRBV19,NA,CASILSSGGNTEAFF,TGTGCCAGTATACTCTCGTCCGGGGGTAACACTGAAGCTTTCTTT
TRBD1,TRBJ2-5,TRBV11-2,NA,CASSPPGQGAKTQYF,TGTGCCAGCAGCCCACCGGGACAGGGGGCCAAGACCCAGTACTTC
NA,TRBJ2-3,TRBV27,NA,CASSFYVGGSTDTQYF,TGTGCCAGCAGTTTTTATGTGGGCGGGAGCACAGATACGCAGTATTTT
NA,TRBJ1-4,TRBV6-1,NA,CASSDQGSEKLFF,TGTGCCAGCAGTGACCAGGGATCTGAAAAACTGTTTTTT
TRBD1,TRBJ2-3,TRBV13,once,CASSPDRGRTDTQYF,TGTGCCAGCAGCCCCGACAGGGGCCGCACAGATACGCAGTATTTT
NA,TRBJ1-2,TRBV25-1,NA,CASSDRQQTANYGYTF,TGTGCCAGCAGTGACCGACAGCAAACAGCTAACTATGGCTACACCTTC
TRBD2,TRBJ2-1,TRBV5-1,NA,CASSRGLAYYNEQFF,TGCGCCAGCAGCAGGGGACTAGCGTACTACAATGAGCAGTTCTTC
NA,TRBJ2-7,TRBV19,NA,CASRRRDNSYEQYF,TGTGCCAGTAGGCGACGGGACAACTCCTACGAGCAGTACTTC
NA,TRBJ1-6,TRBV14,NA,CASSPPGSLDSPLHF,TGTGCCAGCAGCCCCCCAGGATCCTTAGATTCACCCCTCCACTTT
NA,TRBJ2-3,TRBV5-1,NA,CASSPPSQSTDTQYF,TGCGCCAGCAGCCCCCCGTCCCAGAGCACAGATACGCAGTATTTT
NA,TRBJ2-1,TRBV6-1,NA,CASSERGSSSYNEQFF,TGTGCCAGCAGTGAAAGGGGGTCTAGCTCCTACAATGAGCAGTTCTTC
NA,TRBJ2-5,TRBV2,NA,CASRLEGRTFQETQYF,TGTGCCAGCAGACTCGAGGGGAGGACTTTCCAAGAGACCCAGTACTTC
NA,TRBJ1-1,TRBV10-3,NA,CAARGNTEAFF,TGTGCCGCCAGGGGCAACACTGAAGCTTTCTTT
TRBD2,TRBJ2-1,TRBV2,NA,CASMTSGSNEQFF,TGTGCCAGCATGACTAGCGGGAGCAATGAGCAGTTCTTC
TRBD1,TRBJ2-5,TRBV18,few,CASSRGTGVRETQYF,TGTGCCAGCTCAAGAGGAACAGGGGTGCGGGAGACCCAGTACTTC
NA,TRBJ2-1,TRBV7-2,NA,CASSPVLAGEQFF,TGTGCCAGCAGCCCCGTCCTGGCCGGGGAGCAGTTCTTC
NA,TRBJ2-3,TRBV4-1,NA,CASSQTTSSTDTQYF,TGCGCCAGCAGCCAAACGACTTCTAGCACAGATACGCAGTATTTT
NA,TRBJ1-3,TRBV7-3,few,CASSLNGRAGNTIYF,TGTGCCAGCAGCTTAAATGGCAGGGCCGGAAACACCATATATTTT
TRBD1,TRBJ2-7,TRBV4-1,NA,CASSQEVQGAPYEQYF,TGCGCCAGCAGCCAAGAGGTACAGGGGGCTCCCTACGAGCAGTACTTC
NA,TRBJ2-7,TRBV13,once,CASSLGQDLYEQYF,TGTGCCAGCAGCTTAGGCCAGGATCTTTACGAGCAGTACTTC
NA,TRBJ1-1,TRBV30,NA,CAWSSRGGGTEAFF,TGTGCCTGGAGTTCCAGGGGTGGGGGAACTGAAGCTTTCTTT
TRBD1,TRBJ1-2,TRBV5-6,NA,CASSPEGQARYGYTF,TGTGCCAGCAGTCCCGAGGGACAGGCACGCTATGGCTACACCTTC
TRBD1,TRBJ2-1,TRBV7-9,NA,CASSSHSITGTGGYNEQFF,TGTGCCAGCAGCTCGCACAGTATTACCGGGACAGGGGGCTACAATGAGCAGTTCTTC
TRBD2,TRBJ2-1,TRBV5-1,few,CATQLGLGGDNEQFF,TGCGCCACCCAATTGGGACTAGGGGGTGACAATGAGCAGTTCTTC
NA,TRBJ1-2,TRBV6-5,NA,CASSYRENYGYTF,TGTGCCAGCAGTTACAGGGAGAACTATGGCTACACCTTC
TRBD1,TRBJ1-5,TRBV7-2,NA,CASSQRQGASNQPQHF,TGTGCCAGCAGCCAGAGACAGGGGGCAAGCAATCAGCCCCAGCATTTT
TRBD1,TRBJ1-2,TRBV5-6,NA,CASTGVGQNYGYTF,TGTGCCAGCACGGGGGTGGGACAGAACTATGGCTACACCTTC
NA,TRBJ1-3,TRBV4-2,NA,CASSQASRGSSGNTIYF,TGTGCCAGCAGCCAAGCTTCCCGAGGGAGCTCTGGAAACACCATATATTTT
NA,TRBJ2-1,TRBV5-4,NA,CASSFIAAYNEQFF,TGTGCCAGCAGCTTCATAGCTGCCTACAATGAGCAGTTCTTC
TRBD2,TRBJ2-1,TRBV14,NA,CASSQDLAGRSYNEQFF,TGTGCCAGCAGCCAGGATCTAGCGGGCAGGTCCTACAATGAGCAGTTCTTC
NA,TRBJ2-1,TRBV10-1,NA,CASSESGQSSYNEQFF,TGCGCCAGCAGTGAGTCGGGGCAGAGCTCCTACAATGAGCAGTTCTTC
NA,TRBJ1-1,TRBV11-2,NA,CASSLARNTEAFF,TGTGCCAGCAGCTTAGCTCGGAACACTGAAGCTTTCTTT
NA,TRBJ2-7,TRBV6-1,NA,CASSAVVPVPYEQYF,TGTGCCAGCAGTGCTGTGGTCCCAGTTCCTTACGAGCAGTACTTC
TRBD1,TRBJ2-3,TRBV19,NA,CASSSWTGTDTQYF,TGTGCCAGTAGTTCTTGGACAGGGACAGATACGCAGTATTTT
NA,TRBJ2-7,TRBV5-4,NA,CASSFSPTYEQYF,TGTGCCAGCAGCTTTAGCCCCACCTACGAGCAGTACTTC
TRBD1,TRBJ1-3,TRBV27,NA,CASSFRDRFSSGNTIYF,TGTGCCAGCAGTTTTCGGGACAGGTTTTCCTCTGGAAACACCATATATTTT
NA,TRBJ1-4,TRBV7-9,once,CASRGGRANEKLFF,TGTGCCAGCAGGGGGGGACGTGCTAATGAAAAACTGTTTTTT
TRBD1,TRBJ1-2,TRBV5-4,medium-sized,CASSKMTGTYGYTF,TGTGCCAGCAGCAAAATGACAGGGACCTATGGCTACACCTTC
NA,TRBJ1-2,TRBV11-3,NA,CASSHRGNYGYTF,TGTGCCAGCAGCCACCGGGGGAACTATGGCTACACCTTC
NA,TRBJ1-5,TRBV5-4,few,CASRTLTRAKPQHF,TGTGCCAGCAGGACGCTTACTAGGGCCAAGCCCCAGCATTTT
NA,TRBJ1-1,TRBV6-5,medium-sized,CASSNDRNTEAFF,TGTGCCAGCAGCAATGACAGGAACACTGAAGCTTTCTTT
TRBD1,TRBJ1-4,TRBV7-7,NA,CASSFRQGEKLFF,TGTGCTAGCAGCTTCCGACAGGGTGAAAAACTGTTTTTT
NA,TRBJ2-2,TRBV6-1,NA,CASSEGAVGELFF,TGTGCCAGCAGTGAAGGAGCTGTCGGGGAGCTGTTTTTT
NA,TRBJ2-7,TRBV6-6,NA,CASSPKAETYEQYF,TGTGCCAGCAGTCCTAAAGCGGAGACCTACGAGCAGTACTTC
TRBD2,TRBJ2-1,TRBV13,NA,CASSLSLAADEQFF,TGTGCCAGCAGCTTATCTCTAGCGGCGGATGAGCAGTTCTTC
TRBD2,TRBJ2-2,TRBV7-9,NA,CASSLAGRAGELFF,TGTGCCAGCAGCTTAGCTGGGAGGGCCGGGGAGCTGTTTTTT
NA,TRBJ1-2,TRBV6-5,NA,CASSYDEGDGYTF,TGTGCCAGCAGTTACGATGAGGGTGACGGCTACACCTTC
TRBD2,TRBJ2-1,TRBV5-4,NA,CASSLGTSDYNEQFF,TGTGCCAGCAGCTTGGGGACTAGCGACTACAATGAGCAGTTCTTC